The 21 T cell receptor beta chains listed next were all sequenced from one sample in a study of cytomegalovirus exposure and HLA in healthy donors. Vbeta (60) and Jbeta (13) primers were used in the PCR. Sequencing was performed with immunoSEQ multiplex PCR; in TCRdb, only in-frame clones are kept and a portion is missing. The data show around 140,000 clones, around 86% seen once. Sequencing was done on a sample of PBMCs. The receptors come from a woman aged 45-65 years in good health and CMV-seropositive.

The chain links TRBV30 to TRBJ1-6; D is unresolved. Trimming cost V 3 bases and J 6 bases, with 6 bases left between them. Germline CDR1 and CDR2: GTSNPN and SVGIG (reference sequence). CDR3 length: 12 amino acids. The CDR3 nucleotides are TGTGCCTGGAGGAGAAGTAATTCACCCCTCCACTTT. Its protein product is CAWRRSNSPLHF.

Only one count was recorded for this clone. The chain recombines TRBV11-2 with TRBJ1-3; D might be TRBD1 (6 bases). The CDR3 consists of 15 residues. V lost 6 bases to trimming and J lost 0 bases, with 12 bases between them. Germline loops: CDR1 SGHAT, CDR2 FQNNGV. The CDR3 sequence: CASRPTGSSGNTIYF. DNA for the CDR3: TGTGCCAGCAGACCTACAGGGTCCTCTGGAAACACCATATATTTT.

The rearrangement uses TRBV5-4 and TRBJ2-5, with 8 nucleotides matching TRBD2. V shed 1 base, J shed 1 base, and the junction held 3 bases outside the gene matches. The germline gives CDR1 SGHNT, CDR2 YYREEE (reference sequence). This CDR3 region has 15 residues. CDR3 region: CASSLTGGLQETQYF. As DNA, the CDR3 is TGTGCCAGCAGCTTGACGGGGGGGCTCCAAGAGACCCAGTACTTC.

The CDR3 protein is CASSYSPDRTTYEQYF. The CDR3 DNA reads as TGTGCCAGCAGTTACTCCCCCGACAGGACCACCTACGAGCAGTACTTC. This chain connects TRBV6-5 to TRBJ2-5, with D tentatively TRBD1 (6 bases). The assigned J gene may be wrong: the sequence end matches TRBJ2-7 better. The CDR3 contains 16 residues. Germline CDR1 is MNHEY and CDR2 is SVGAGI.

The chain recombines TRBV19 with TRBJ1-2; TRBD1 is a possible D gene (5 bases). The germline CDR1 and CDR2 sequences are LNHDA and SQIVND (reference sequence). The ends were cut back, 5 bases at V and 2 bases at J, with 12 bases in the middle. The CDR3 sequence is 14 residues long. CDR3 DNA sequence: TGTGCCAGTAGTTGGAGGGGCTTCAACTATGGCTACACCTTC. Translating it yields CASSWRGFNYGYTF.

This clone was counted between two and nine times. CDR3 bases: TGTGCCAGCAGGATACGGATACAGGGGGTTAACGAGCAGTACTTC. The encoded protein is CASRIRIQGVNEQYF. The V call is TRBV27, the J call TRBJ2-7; 8 positions agree with TRBD1. The V segment lost 6 bases and the J segment 5 bases; nucleotides outside the gene matches: 12. Per the germline V gene, CDR1 is MNHEY and CDR2 is SMNVEV (reference sequence). The CDR3 loop spans 15 amino acids.

The chain combines TRBV6-1 with TRBJ1-4, with D possibly matching TRBD1 (6 bases). The CDR3 totals 13 residues. Trimming took off 6 bases at V and 6 bases at J, with 11 bases between the two ends. Germline CDR1 and CDR2: MNHNS and SASEGT. Here the CDR3 reads CASRRTAYEKLFF. The CDR3 DNA reads as TGTGCCAGCAGAAGGACAGCTTATGAAAAACTGTTTTTT.

This clone has just a few counts. The chain has TRBV7-9 and TRBJ1-5; TRBD1 matches at 12 bases. The J segment lost 3 bases and the V segment lost 2 bases, leaving 8 bases of the junction unmatched. This CDR3 has 18 residues. CDR1 and CDR2 from the germline V gene are SEHNR and FQNEAQ (reference sequence). CDR3 nucleotides: TGTGCCAGCAGCTTAACCTCCGGGGGACAGGGGGCCAATCAGCCCCAGCATTTT. Translated: CASSLTSGGQGANQPQHF.

The chain employs TRBV11-2 and TRBJ1-1, with 7 bases aligning to TRBD1. The CDR3 has 16 residues. Germline CDR1 is SGHAT and CDR2 is FQNNGV. J was trimmed by 0 bases and V by 4 bases; bases with no gene match: 8. The CDR3 DNA reads as TGTGCCAGCAGCTCATCGGACAGGCTCATGAACACTGAAGCTTTCTTT. It encodes CASSSSDRLMNTEAFF. Based on the CDR3 plus reference TRBV11-2 and TRBJ1-1, the full variable domain is EAGVAQSPRYKIIEKRQSVAFWCNPISGHATLYWYQQILGQGPKLLIQFQNNGVVDDSQLPKDRFSAERLKGVDSTLKIQPAKLEDSAVYLCASSSSDRLMNTEAFFGQGTRLTVV.

The V call is TRBV4-1, the J call TRBJ2-7, with a tentative D call TRBD2 (5 bases). The CDR3 contains 15 residues. V was cut by 1 base and J by 3 bases, with 13 bases left in between. CDR1 is MGHRA and CDR2 is YSYEKL in the germline V gene. Written as DNA, the CDR3 is TGCGCCAGCAGCCAAGTCAGGAAAGGACTCTACGAGCAGTACTTC. It specifies CASSQVRKGLYEQYF.

The gene calls are TRBV6-5 and TRBJ1-1; TRBD1 matches 8 bases. The CDR3 spans 15 residues. V gave up 5 bases and J gave up 1 base; unmatched junction bases: 6. Germline CDR1 MNHEY, CDR2 SVGAGI. For the CDR3, the DNA is TGTGCCAGCAGTGACTGGGACAGGAGGAACACTGAAGCTTTCTTT. This translates into CASSDWDRRNTEAFF.

This clone was seen only once. The chain is built from TRBV19 and TRBJ2-1, with D perhaps TRBD1 (6 bases). From germline, CDR1 is LNHDA and CDR2 SQIVND (reference sequence). The CDR3 loop spans 11 amino acids. V was shortened by 11 bases and J by 8 bases, with 13 bases between the two germline ends. This CDR3 is CASRQGYEQFF. The CDR3 nucleotides are TGTGCCTCCCGGCAGGGGTATGAGCAGTTCTTC. The whole variable domain, filled in from reference TRBV19 and TRBJ2-1, reads DGGITQSPKYLFRKEGQNVTLSCEQNLNHDAMYWYRQDPGQGLRLIYYSQIVNDFQKGDIAEGYSVSREKKESFPLTVTSAQKNPTAFYLCASRQGYEQFFGPGTRLTVL.

This clone has more than one count but fewer than ten. V and J are TRBV2 and TRBJ2-5; 13 nucleotides align to TRBD2. The tail of the sequence fits TRBJ2-7 better, so the J call may be wrong. Germline V gene sequence: CDR1 SNHLY, CDR2 FYNNEI. This CDR3 has 15 amino acids. The CDR3 sequence: CASSVRTSGSIEQYF. In nucleotides, the CDR3 is TGTGCCAGCAGTGTTAGGACTAGCGGGAGTATCGAGCAGTACTTC.

This chain joins TRBV7-2 and TRBJ1-1; no reliable D call. Germline CDR1 and CDR2: SGHTA and FQGNSA. Trimming took 1 base from V and 1 from J, leaving 4 bases between them. The CDR3 is 13 amino acids. CDR3 sequence: CASSLEQNTEAFF. DNA for the CDR3: TGTGCCAGCAGCTTAGAACAGAACACTGAAGCTTTCTTT.

The V and J genes are TRBV28 and TRBJ1-4, with D hard to call. The CDR3 runs to 16 residues. Germline CDR1 MDHEN, CDR2 SYDVKM. V was cut by 2 bases and J by 4 bases, with 14 bases left in between. The CDR3 is CASSLGGGGSNEKLFF. The CDR3, as DNA: TGTGCCAGCAGTTTAGGAGGAGGCGGGAGTAATGAAAAACTGTTTTTT.

The chain has TRBV12-5 and TRBJ2-7; D gene uncertain. V was pared by 3 bases and J by 3 bases, with 6 bases between. The CDR3 contains 12 residues. Germline CDR1 and CDR2: LGHNT and FRNRAP. This CDR3 reads CASGFDNYEQYF. CDR3 DNA: TGTGCTAGTGGTTTCGACAACTACGAGCAGTACTTC.

The chain employs TRBV2 and TRBJ1-2; the D gene is possibly TRBD1 (6 bases). V was clipped by 2 bases and J by 2 bases, with 21 bases between them. CDR3 size: 18 residues. Germline CDR1 reads SNHLY; CDR2 reads FYNNEI. As DNA, the CDR3 is TGTGCCAGCAGTGAACGCGGCAGGGGTGTTGGGTTAAACTATGGCTACACCTTC. Translated, it gives CASSERGRGVGLNYGYTF.

This clone came up once. V and J are TRBV7-8 and TRBJ1-2; 9 nucleotides align to TRBD1. The V gene's germline CDR1 is SGHVS and CDR2 FQNEAQ. Trimming at V came to 3 bases and at J to 3 bases, leaving 5 bases not matched to a gene. The CDR3 is made up of 15 amino acids. The DNA for the CDR3 is TGTGCCAGCAGCTTTACTAGGACAGGGGACTATGGCTACACCTTC. Protein: CASSFTRTGDYGYTF.

The chain recombines TRBV30 with TRBJ1-1; D not resolved. The CDR3 loop spans 12 amino acids. Germline V gene lookup returns CDR1 GTSNPN and CDR2 SVGIG (reference sequence). Deletions cut 0 bases from V and 5 bases from J, with 7 bases between. This CDR3 reads CAWSVSETEAFF. The CDR3 bases are TGTGCCTGGAGTGTATCGGAGACTGAAGCTTTCTTT.

This clone was detected once. The V and J genes are TRBV5-4 and TRBJ1-1; possibly TRBD1 for D (6 bases). V lost 5 bases and J lost 7, with 21 bases in between. Germline CDR1 SGHNT, CDR2 YYREEE (reference sequence). There are 15 residues in the CDR3. The CDR3: CASSSARAGEDEAFF. The DNA for the CDR3 is TGTGCCAGCAGTTCCGCCCGGGCAGGGGAAGATGAAGCTTTCTTT.

The J gene is TRBJ2-7, the V gene TRBV10-3; the match to TRBD2 covers 10 bases. The CDR3 loop spans 15 amino acids. Germline loops: CDR1 ENHRY, CDR2 SYGVKD. The trim removed 4 bases at V and 2 bases at J, leaving 5 bases unmatched. CDR3 in amino acids: CAISASGRAAYEQYF. The CDR3, as DNA: TGTGCCATCAGTGCCAGCGGGAGGGCCGCCTACGAGCAGTACTTC.